The sequence of this T cell receptor (beta chain) was determined in a study of blood T cells in healthy people across ages. Whole-study results and caveats: As age increased, TCR beta diversity per million T cells fell in a roughly linear fashion. Estimates based on one million T cells were treated as lower bounds.

Unmatched junction bases numbered 9, after V lost 5 bases and J lost 2 bases. Germline V gene lookup returns CDR1 LGHDT and CDR2 YNNKEL (reference sequence). The CDR3 length is 17 residues. This clonotype was observed a few times. As yet, its antigen is unknown. A J-beta primer mix and a sample-barcoded 5' primer were used in a second PCR of about 7 to 12 cycles. Each single sample gave us at least 2.5 million CDR3-containing paired-end reads. TCRdb reprocessed the 5' RACE reads with MiXCR, giving one entry per CDR3 protein. The profile covers about 1 million distinct CDR3 sequences, with under 45% appearing a single time and approximately 17% taken by the ten largest.

Material for sequencing was blood. The source of this sequence is a woman in her sixties in good health. V is TRBV3-1 and J is TRBJ2-3, with 11 bases identical to TRBD2. The CDR3 DNA reads as TGTGCCAGCAGCACATCATCGGGACTAGCGGCCACAGATACGCAGTATTTT. This codes for CASSTSSGLAATDTQYF.